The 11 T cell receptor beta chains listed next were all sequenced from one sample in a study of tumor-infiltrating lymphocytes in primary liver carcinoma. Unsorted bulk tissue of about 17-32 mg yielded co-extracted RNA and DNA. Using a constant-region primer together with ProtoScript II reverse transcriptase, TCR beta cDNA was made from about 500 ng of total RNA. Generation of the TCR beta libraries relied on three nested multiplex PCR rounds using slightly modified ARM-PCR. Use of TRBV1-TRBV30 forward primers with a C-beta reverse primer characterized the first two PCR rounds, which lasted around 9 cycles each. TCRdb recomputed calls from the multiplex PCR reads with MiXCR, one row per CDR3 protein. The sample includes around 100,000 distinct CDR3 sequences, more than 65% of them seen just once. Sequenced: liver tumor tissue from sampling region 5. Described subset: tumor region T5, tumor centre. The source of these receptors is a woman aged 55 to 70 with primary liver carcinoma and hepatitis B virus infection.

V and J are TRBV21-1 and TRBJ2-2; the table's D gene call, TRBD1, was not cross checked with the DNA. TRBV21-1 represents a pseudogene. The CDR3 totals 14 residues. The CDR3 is CASGTGNGSGELFF. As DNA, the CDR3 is TGTGCCAGCGGTACAGGGAACGGGTCCGGGGAGCTGTTTTTT.

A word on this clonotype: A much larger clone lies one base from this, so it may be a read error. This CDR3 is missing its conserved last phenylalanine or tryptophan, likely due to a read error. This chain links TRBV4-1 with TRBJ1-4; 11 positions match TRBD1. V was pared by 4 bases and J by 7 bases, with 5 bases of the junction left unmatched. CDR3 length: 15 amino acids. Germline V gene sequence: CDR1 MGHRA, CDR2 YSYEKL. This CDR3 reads CASSPSGTGGEKLFS. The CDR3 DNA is TGCGCCAGCAGCCCTTCGGGGACAGGGGGTGAAAAACTGTTTTCT.

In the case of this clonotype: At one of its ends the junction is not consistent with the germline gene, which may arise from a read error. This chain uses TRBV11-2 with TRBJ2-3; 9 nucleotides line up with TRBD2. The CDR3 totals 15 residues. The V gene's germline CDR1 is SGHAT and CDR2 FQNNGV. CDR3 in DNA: TGTGCCAACAGCCCGGGTCTAGCGGGACCAGATACGCAGTATTTT. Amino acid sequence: CANSPGLAGPDTQYF. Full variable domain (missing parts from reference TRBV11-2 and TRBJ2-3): EAGVAQSPRYKIIEKRQSVAFWCNPISGHATLYWYQQILGQGPKLLIQFQNNGVVDDSQLPKDRFSAERLKGVDSTLKIQPAKLEDSAVYLCANSPGLAGPDTQYFGPGTRLTVL.

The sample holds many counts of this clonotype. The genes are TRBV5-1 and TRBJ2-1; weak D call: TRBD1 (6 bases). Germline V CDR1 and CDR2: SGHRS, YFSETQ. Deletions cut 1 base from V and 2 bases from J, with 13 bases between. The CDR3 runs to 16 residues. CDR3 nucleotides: TGCGCCAGCAGCTTGAGGTCGGACAGTACCTACAATGAGCAGTTCTTC. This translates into CASSLRSDSTYNEQFF.

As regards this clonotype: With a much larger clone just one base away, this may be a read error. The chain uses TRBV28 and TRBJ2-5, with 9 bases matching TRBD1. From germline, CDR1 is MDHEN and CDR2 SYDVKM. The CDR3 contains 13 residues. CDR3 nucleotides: TGTGCCAGTCGACAGGGGGGGAAAGAGGCCCAGTACTTC. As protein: CASRQGGKEAQYF.

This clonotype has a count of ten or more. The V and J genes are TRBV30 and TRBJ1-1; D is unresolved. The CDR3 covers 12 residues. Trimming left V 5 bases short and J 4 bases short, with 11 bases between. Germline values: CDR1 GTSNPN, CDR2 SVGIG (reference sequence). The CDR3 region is CAWLILGTEAFF. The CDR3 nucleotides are TGTGCCTGGTTAATCCTGGGCACTGAAGCTTTCTTT.

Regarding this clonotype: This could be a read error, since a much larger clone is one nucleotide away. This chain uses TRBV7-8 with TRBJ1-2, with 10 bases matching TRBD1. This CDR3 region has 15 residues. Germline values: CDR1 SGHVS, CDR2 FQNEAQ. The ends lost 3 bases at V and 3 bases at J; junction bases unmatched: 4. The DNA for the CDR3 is TGTGCCAGCAGCTTGACAGGGGGCTCTGACTATGGCTACACCTTC. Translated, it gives CASSLTGGSDYGYTF.

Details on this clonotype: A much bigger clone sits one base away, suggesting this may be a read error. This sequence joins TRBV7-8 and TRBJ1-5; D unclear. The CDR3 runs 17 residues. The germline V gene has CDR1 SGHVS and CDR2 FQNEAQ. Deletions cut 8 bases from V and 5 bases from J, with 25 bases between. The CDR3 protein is CASAKTSKTPRDQPQHF. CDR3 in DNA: TGTGCCAGCGCCAAAACGTCCAAAACTCCGCGGGATCAGCCCCAGCATTTT.

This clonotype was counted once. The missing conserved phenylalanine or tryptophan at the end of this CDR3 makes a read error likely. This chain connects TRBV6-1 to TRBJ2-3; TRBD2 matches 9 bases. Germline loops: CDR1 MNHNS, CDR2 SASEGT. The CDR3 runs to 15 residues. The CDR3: CASSTEIAGGDTQYS. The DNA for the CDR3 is TGCGCCAGCAGTACTGAAATTGCGGGAGGGGATACGCAGTATTCT.

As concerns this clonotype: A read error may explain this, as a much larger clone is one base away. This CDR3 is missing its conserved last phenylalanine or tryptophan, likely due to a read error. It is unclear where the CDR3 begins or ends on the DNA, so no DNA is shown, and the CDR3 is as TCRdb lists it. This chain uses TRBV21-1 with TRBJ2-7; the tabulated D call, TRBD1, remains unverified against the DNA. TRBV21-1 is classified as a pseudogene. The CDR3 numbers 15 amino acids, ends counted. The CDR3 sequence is CASSEWGSRFHEQYL.

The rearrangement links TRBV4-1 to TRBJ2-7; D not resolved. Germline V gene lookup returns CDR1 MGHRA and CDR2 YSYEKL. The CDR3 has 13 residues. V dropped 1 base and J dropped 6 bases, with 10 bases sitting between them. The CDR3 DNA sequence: TGCGCCAGCAGCCAAGCTTCAGGCGGCGAGCAGTACTTC. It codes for CASSQASGGEQYF.